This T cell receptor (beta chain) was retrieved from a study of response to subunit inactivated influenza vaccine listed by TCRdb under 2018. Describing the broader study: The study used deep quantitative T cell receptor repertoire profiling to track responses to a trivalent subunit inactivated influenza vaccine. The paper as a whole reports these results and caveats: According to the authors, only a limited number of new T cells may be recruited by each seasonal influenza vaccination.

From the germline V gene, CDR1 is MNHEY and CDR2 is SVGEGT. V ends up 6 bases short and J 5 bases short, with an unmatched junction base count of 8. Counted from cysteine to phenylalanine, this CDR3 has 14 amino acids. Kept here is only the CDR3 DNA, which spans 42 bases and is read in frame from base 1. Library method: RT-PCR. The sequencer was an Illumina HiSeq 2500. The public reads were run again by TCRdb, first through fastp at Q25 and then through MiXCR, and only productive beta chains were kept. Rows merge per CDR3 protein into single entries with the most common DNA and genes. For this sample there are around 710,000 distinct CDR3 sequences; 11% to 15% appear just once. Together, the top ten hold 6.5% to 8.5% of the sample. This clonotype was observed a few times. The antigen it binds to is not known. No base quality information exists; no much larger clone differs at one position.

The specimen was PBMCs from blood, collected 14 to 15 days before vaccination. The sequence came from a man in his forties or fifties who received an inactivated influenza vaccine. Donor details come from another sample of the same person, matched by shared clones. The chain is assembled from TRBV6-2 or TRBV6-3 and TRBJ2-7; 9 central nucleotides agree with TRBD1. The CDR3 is CASSKRDREDEQYF. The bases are TGTGCCAGCAGCAAACGGGACAGGGAGGACGAGCAGTACTTC.